This is a list of T cell receptor beta chains from one sample in a study of T cells after yellow fever vaccination. TCRdb analysed the 5' RACE reads with MiXCR anew, one entry per CDR3 protein. The sample shows 250,000 or so distinct CDR3 sequences, roughly 3.5% of them seen only once. Sequencing was performed on PBMCs, taken 15 days after the yellow fever booster vaccination. The origin of the receptors is a man aged 18-30 years who received the YFV17D yellow fever vaccine. Each CDR3 is given with its conserved first and last residue. Fields, in order: clone size, J gene, D gene, V gene, CDR3 length, CDR3 DNA, CDR3 protein. A D gene is named only where the DNA matches it firmly. Clone sizes are given selectively: once, few, many, or a class where the clone is expanded.

abundance: many
j_gene: TRBJ2-2
d_gene: -
v_gene: TRBV12-3/TRBV12-4
len: 12
CDR3nt: TGTGCCAGCGCCGGTAACACCGGGGAGCTGTTTTTT
CDR3aa: CASAGNTGELFF

abundance: -
j_gene: TRBJ1-1
d_gene: TRBD1
v_gene: TRBV12-3/TRBV12-4
len: 15
CDR3nt: TGTGCCAGCAAATTCCAAGACAGGGGGGACACTGAAGCTTTCTTT
CDR3aa: CASKFQDRGDTEAFF

abundance: many
j_gene: TRBJ1-5
d_gene: -
v_gene: TRBV7-2
len: 15
CDR3nt: TGTGCCAGCAGCTTAGCGCCCAGGGGCAATCAGCCCCAGCATTTT
CDR3aa: CASSLAPRGNQPQHF

abundance: many
j_gene: TRBJ1-4
d_gene: -
v_gene: TRBV20-1
len: 13
CDR3nt: TGCAGTGCTAGACAGGGGCCTAATGAAAAACTGTTTTTT
CDR3aa: CSARQGPNEKLFF

abundance: many
j_gene: TRBJ2-1
d_gene: -
v_gene: TRBV7-9
len: 14
CDR3nt: TGTGCCAGCAGCCCTGGGAACGGTTACAATGAGCAGTTCTTC
CDR3aa: CASSPGNGYNEQFF

abundance: many
j_gene: TRBJ2-5
d_gene: -
v_gene: TRBV20-1
len: 15
CDR3nt: TGCAGTGCTAGCCCCTCGGGGGTAACGTTGGAGACCCAGTACTTC
CDR3aa: CSASPSGVTLETQYF

abundance: many
j_gene: TRBJ2-5
d_gene: -
v_gene: TRBV3-1
len: 13
CDR3nt: TGTGCCAGCAGCTATGGGACTCCGGGGACCCAGTACTTC
CDR3aa: CASSYGTPGTQYF

abundance: many
j_gene: TRBJ2-5
d_gene: -
v_gene: TRBV4-3
len: 14
CDR3nt: TGCGCCAGCAGCCAAGGGTTTGGGGAAGAGACCCAGTACTTC
CDR3aa: CASSQGFGEETQYF

abundance: many
j_gene: TRBJ1-4
d_gene: TRBD1
v_gene: TRBV5-1
len: 14
CDR3nt: TGCGCCAGCAGCAAACAGGGGGGGGATGAAAAACTGTTTTTT
CDR3aa: CASSKQGGDEKLFF

abundance: many
j_gene: TRBJ2-7
d_gene: -
v_gene: TRBV12-5
len: 12
CDR3nt: TGTGCTAGTGGTTTGGCTCTCTACGAGCAGTACTTC
CDR3aa: CASGLALYEQYF

abundance: many
j_gene: TRBJ1-1
d_gene: -
v_gene: TRBV5-1
len: 14
CDR3nt: TGCGCCAGCAGCTTGGACAGGGCTAACACTGAAGCTTTCTTT
CDR3aa: CASSLDRANTEAFF